This entry describes one T cell receptor (beta chain). This clonotype came up many times. Its antigen is unknown. No much larger clone exists at a distance of one base, and base qualities are not known. The data stem from a study of molecular identifiers for immune sequencing clone quantification (dated by TCRdb to 2017 to 2018). Turning to the overall study: For a replicate experiment, RNA from around 20,000 or 100,000 naive CD8 T cells was divided into five aliquots, of which four were sequenced. This methods study benchmarked molecular-identifier clustering-based TCR repertoire sequencing (MIDCIRS) and TCR RNA copy counting, using CD8 T cells to do so.

The paper's findings and limits, for the study overall: Highly expanded clone sizes could be underestimated if identical TCR molecules share a barcode. Clones above 20 RNA copies held over 98% of molecules in CMV-specific effector cells but under 1% in naive cells. When barcode sub-clustering was left out, chimeric consensus sequences inflated TCR diversity, with chimeras reaching as high as 47%. Modeling indicated approximately 3.2 TCR RNA copies recovered per cell, compared with about 9.7 by digital PCR, which implies a capture efficiency of around 30%. The naive libraries included spiked-in Jurkat TCR RNA (roughly 11 copies' worth), and this RNA is not part of the donor repertoire. Spiked-in Jurkat TCR RNA equal to a single cell's worth was reported to be detectable even within one million naive CD8 T cells.

CDR1 LNHDA and CDR2 SQIVND are derived from the germline V gene (reference sequence). The CDR3 sequence holds 15 residues, the cysteine and phenylalanine included. The DNA shown is the 45-base CDR3, in frame from base 1. The germline V and J ends show losses of 3 bases and 2 bases respectively, and no gene match explains 3 bases of the junction. Library creation used PCR. TCRdb records Illumina HiSeq 4000 as the sequencer. Bulk TCR libraries were made following a previously described method, with the TCR primers given in Table S5. The Qiagen AllPrep DNA/RNA kit was used to purify total RNA. Before analysis, reads from multiple sequencing runs of the same library were pooled. As for how the authors treated the data: Reads were retained only if an exact TCR constant sequence was present, and the retained reads were trimmed to 150 nt and grouped according to their 12-nt molecular barcodes. Reads in each barcode group were sub-clustered using a 15% Levenshtein threshold, and a quality-weighted consensus sequence was built for each RNA molecule. Non-functional sequences were excluded, and lower-count sequences lying one edit away from another sequence were also excluded. Barcode sub-clusters with fewer than 20% of the maximum read count were removed, based on fitting two negative binomial distributions. The public reads were reprocessed in TCRdb via fastp at Q25 and MiXCR, keeping in-frame beta chains. Every distinct CDR3 protein forms one entry, paired with its most common genes and DNA. The V and J calls and clone size come from TCRdb's table, not from the authors' own analysis. The sample table holds some 66,000 distinct CDR3 sequences, of which under 20% were seen once. In total, the top ten clones hold more than 1.2% of the sample.

Libraries of naive CD8 T cells were built from anywhere between roughly 19,000 and 1,000,000 sorted cells, with 10%, 30% or 50% of the purified RNA used. Naive CD8 T cells, defined as CD8+CD4-CCR7+CD45RA+, were FACS-sorted into RLT Plus buffer on a BD FACSAria II. To test detection sensitivity, Jurkat RNA equivalent to under 12 TCR copies was spiked into samples of about 19,000-1,000,000 naive CD8 T cells. Enrichment of CD8 T cells was performed with RosetteSep CD8+ T Cell Enrichment Cocktail and Ficoll-Paque, after which ACK red cell lysis was carried out. The clonotype originates from a human donor in good health. Some libraries in this study had Jurkat cell RNA spiked in. The sequenced material came from naive CD8+ T cells from blood, with Jurkat cell RNA spiked in. Read against the paper, the sample's cell subset or site label means: FACS-sorted CD8+CD4-CCR7+CD45RA+ naive T cells. Recombination connected TRBV19 to TRBJ2-1, with 8 junctional bases fitting TRBD2. The base sequence is TGTGCCAGTAGTATGACTAGCGTAGCCTACAATGAGCAGTTCTTC. Translated, this gives CASSMTSVAYNEQFF.